The source of this T cell receptor beta chain is a study of cytomegalovirus exposure and HLA in healthy donors. Findings of the study overall: The authors later found TCR association rates varying by HLA locus, with DRB1 most and HLA-C fewest. A few CMV-associated chains proved CMV antigen-specific in vitro. What a later analysis showed was that several of the most significant clusters appeared linked to common viral pathogens.

J was trimmed by 7 bases and V by 4 bases; bases with no gene match: 10. The CDR3 runs 16 residues. Germline V CDR1 and CDR2: SGHDT, YYEEEE. As concerns this clone: Its target is not known.

The PCR had 60 Vbeta and 13 Jbeta primers. In the authors' methods: Unique TCR beta chains totaled about 78 million in a later count, with about 11 million of them shared. Data came from immunoSEQ multiplex PCR; TCRdb stores just in-frame clones and leaves some out. V and J calls and clone size are given by that table; D and trimming were obtained from the DNA. The sample table includes 100,000 to 150,000 clones. This sequence joins TRBV5-6 and TRBJ2-1, with 11 bases fitting TRBD2. The clonotype comes from a man between 18 and 29 years old in good health and CMV-seronegative. What was sequenced was PBMCs. This CDR3 reads CASSLTLAGGGNEQFF. Written as DNA, the CDR3 is TGTGCCAGCAGCCTCACCTTAGCGGGAGGGGGGAATGAGCAGTTCTTC.